This is a list of T cell receptor beta chains from one sample in a study of cytomegalovirus exposure and HLA in healthy donors. Data came from immunoSEQ multiplex PCR; TCRdb stores just in-frame clones and leaves some out. The sample's table shows 150,000 to 200,000 clones. Sequencing used PBMCs. These receptors were obtained from a woman aged 18-30 years in good health and CMV-seropositive. The CDR3 runs from the conserved cysteine through the conserved F or W. The D gene is left open where the match is weak.

TRBV10-3	TRBJ2-7	13	-	CAIRTLGIYEQYF	TGTGCCATCAGGACACTAGGCATCTACGAGCAGTACTTC
TRBV19	TRBJ2-2	15	TRBD1	CASSLPGQGTGELFF	TGTGCCAGTAGTCTCCCGGGACAGGGTACCGGGGAGCTGTTTTTT
TRBV6-6	TRBJ1-2	14	TRBD1	CASRRRQGADGYTF	TGTGCCAGCAGACGAAGACAGGGGGCAGATGGCTACACCTTC
TRBV19	TRBJ1-1	13	TRBD1	CASSPGTAFEAFF	TGTGCCAGTAGTCCCGGGACAGCTTTTGAAGCTTTCTTT
TRBV10-3	TRBJ2-1	16	TRBD1	CAISTKQGHRYNEQFF	TGTGCCATCAGTACTAAACAGGGGCACCGTTACAATGAGCAGTTCTTC
TRBV6-1	TRBJ1-6	16	TRBD1	CASSDNPGTGSSPLHF	TGTGCCAGCAGTGACAACCCCGGGACAGGCTCTTCACCCCTCCACTTT
TRBV27	TRBJ1-1	14	-	CASSYVGVPTEAFF	TGTGCCAGCAGTTACGTCGGGGTACCCACTGAAGCTTTCTTT
TRBV5-4	TRBJ2-2	15	TRBD2	CASSSPGRETGELFF	TGTGCCAGCAGCTCTCCAGGGCGGGAGACCGGGGAGCTGTTTTTT
TRBV2	TRBJ1-2	13	-	CAKTGTGYYGYTF	TGTGCCAAAACAGGGACGGGTTACTATGGCTACACCTTC
TRBV7-9	TRBJ2-5	13	-	CASSPTTQETQYF	TGTGCCAGCAGCCCGACAACCCAAGAGACCCAGTACTTC
TRBV5-1	TRBJ1-1	14	-	CASSLDRKNTEAFF	TGCGCCAGCAGCTTGGACAGAAAGAACACTGAAGCTTTCTTT
TRBV19	TRBJ2-5	16	TRBD1	CASSESGRGQAETQYF	TGTGCCAGCAGCGAGTCAGGCAGGGGACAGGCAGAGACCCAGTACTTC
TRBV2	TRBJ1-1	14	-	CASTVRDFLNEAFF	TGTGCCAGCACTGTCCGGGATTTTTTGAATGAAGCTTTCTTT
TRBV15	TRBJ1-3	15	TRBD1	CATSREGTGGNTIYF	TGTGCCACCAGCAGGGAAGGGACAGGGGGAAACACCATATATTTT
TRBV6-6	TRBJ1-5	15	-	CASSYRRQSNQPQHF	TGTGCCAGCAGTTACCGGCGGCAGAGCAATCAGCCCCAGCATTTT
TRBV5-1	TRBJ1-5	14	-	CAGSLDYSNQPQHF	TGCGCCGGCAGCTTGGACTATAGCAATCAGCCCCAGCATTTT
TRBV19	TRBJ1-5	16	TRBD1	CASRGQGQRSNQPQHF	TGTGCCAGTCGGGGGCAGGGACAGAGAAGCAATCAGCCCCAGCATTTT
TRBV7-2	TRBJ2-1	17	TRBD2	CASSLPTTSGVYNEQFF	TGTGCCAGCAGCCTCCCCACGACTAGCGGGGTATACAATGAGCAGTTCTTC
TRBV7-2	TRBJ1-2	12	-	CASSLRDYGYTF	TGTGCCAGCAGCTTACGGGACTATGGCTACACCTTC
TRBV2	TRBJ1-1	13	TRBD1	CASSPGQGTEAFF	TGTGCCAGCAGCCCGGGACAGGGGACTGAAGCTTTCTTT
TRBV7-9	TRBJ2-1	19	TRBD2	CASSHSGLAGPLPYDEQFF	TGTGCCAGCAGCCATTCTGGACTAGCGGGGCCTTTGCCCTACGATGAGCAGTTCTTC
TRBV5-1	TRBJ2-7	15	-	CASSLALRTNGEQYF	TGCGCCAGCAGCTTGGCCCTCCGGACTAACGGCGAGCAGTACTTC
TRBV5-4	TRBJ2-7	15	TRBD2	CASSSPGLHAYEQYF	TGTGCCAGCAGCTCTCCGGGACTACACGCCTACGAGCAGTACTTC
TRBV27	TRBJ1-4	14	TRBD1	CASTRQGGGEKLFF	TGTGCCAGCACCCGACAGGGGGGGGGTGAAAAACTGTTTTTT
TRBV27	TRBJ1-5	13	-	CASRALGGVPQHF	TGTGCCAGCCGGGCCTTGGGGGGGGTGCCCCAGCATTTT
TRBV5-1	TRBJ1-2	15	TRBD1	CASSPTGVAFYGYTF	TGCGCCAGCAGCCCTACAGGGGTGGCTTTCTATGGCTACACCTTC
TRBV5-6	TRBJ1-1	12	-	CASSSSNTEAFF	TGTGCCAGCAGCTCATCCAACACTGAAGCTTTCTTT
TRBV4-2	TRBJ1-1	15	-	CASSQDRGKNTEAFF	TGTGCCAGCAGCCAAGATCGGGGAAAGAACACTGAAGCTTTCTTT
TRBV6-6	TRBJ1-5	16	TRBD1	CASSPGTGSGGQPQHF	TGTGCCAGCAGTCCGGGGACAGGGTCAGGCGGTCAGCCCCAGCATTTT
TRBV5-4	TRBJ1-4	15	TRBD1	CASSSNRGRFEKLFF	TGTGCCAGCAGCTCCAACAGGGGGCGCTTTGAAAAACTGTTTTTT
TRBV7-9	TRBJ1-3	13	-	CASSLRDGNTIYF	TGTGCCAGCAGCCTCCGAGATGGAAACACCATATATTTT
TRBV4-1	TRBJ2-1	15	TRBD2	CASSHLAGGLNEQFF	TGCGCCAGCAGCCACCTAGCGGGGGGACTAAATGAGCAGTTCTTC
TRBV27	TRBJ1-2	15	TRBD1	CASSFRTGTNYGYTF	TGTGCCAGCAGTTTCCGGACAGGAACTAACTATGGCTACACCTTC
TRBV5-6	TRBJ1-1	16	TRBD1	CASSYETGGMNTEAFF	TGTGCCAGCAGTTACGAGACAGGGGGCATGAACACTGAAGCTTTCTTT
TRBV4-2	TRBJ2-3	15	TRBD2	CASGIAGAGTDTQYF	TGTGCCAGCGGGATAGCGGGGGCCGGCACAGATACGCAGTATTTT
TRBV5-1	TRBJ1-6	14	-	CASSLGQYNSPLHF	TGCGCCAGCAGCTTGGGGCAGTATAATTCACCCCTCCACTTT
TRBV15	TRBJ1-2	13	-	CATSRDIRAGYTF	TGTGCCACCAGCAGAGATATCAGGGCTGGCTACACCTTC
TRBV5-1	TRBJ2-1	15	TRBD1	CASIRIGDRANEQFF	TGCGCCAGCATCCGTATCGGAGACAGGGCTAATGAGCAGTTCTTC
TRBV2	TRBJ1-2	15	TRBD1	CASSDTGTGRYGYTF	TGTGCCAGCAGTGATACTGGGACAGGGAGGTATGGCTACACCTTC
TRBV6-5	TRBJ2-7	15	TRBD1	CASTLIRTGGVEQYF	TGTGCCAGCACCCTAATCCGGACAGGCGGCGTCGAGCAGTACTTC
TRBV2	TRBJ1-2	16	-	CASSEGQTGPPRGYTF	TGTGCCAGCAGTGAAGGACAAACAGGACCCCCGCGGGGCTACACCTTC
TRBV5-1	TRBJ2-1	14	-	CASSPGDSYNEQFF	TGCGCCAGCAGCCCGGGGGACTCTTACAATGAGCAGTTCTTC
TRBV2	TRBJ2-5	14	TRBD2	CASKGLAYQETQYF	TGTGCCAGCAAGGGACTAGCGTATCAAGAGACCCAGTACTTC
TRBV7-7	TRBJ2-1	15	-	CASSKQGGPYNEQFF	TGTGCTAGCAGCAAACAGGGTGGGCCTTACAATGAGCAGTTCTTC
TRBV9	TRBJ2-1	16	TRBD2	CASSLRGSGIWDEQFF	TGTGCCAGCAGCCTCAGGGGTAGCGGGATATGGGATGAGCAGTTCTTC
TRBV10-2	TRBJ1-1	13	TRBD1	CASTPGQRTEAFF	TGCGCCAGCACGCCGGGACAGAGGACTGAAGCTTTCTTT
TRBV2	TRBJ2-5	11	-	CASSLKETQYF	TGTGCCAGCAGTCTAAAGGAGACCCAGTACTTC
TRBV6-1	TRBJ1-1	11	TRBD1	CASNPGQGAFF	TGTGCCAGCAACCCGGGACAGGGAGCTTTCTTT
TRBV5-6	TRBJ2-7	14	-	CASSLGTDYAEQYF	TGTGCCAGCAGCTTGGGGACAGACTACGCAGAGCAGTACTTC
TRBV5-6	TRBJ2-2	15	TRBD1	CASSWTGSNTGELFF	TGTGCCAGCAGCTGGACAGGGTCGAACACCGGGGAGCTGTTTTTT
TRBV7-2	TRBJ1-3	15	TRBD1	CASSLGQFSGNTIYF	TGTGCCAGCAGCTTGGGACAGTTCTCTGGAAACACCATATATTTT
TRBV11-2	TRBJ2-5	15	-	CASSRGGGPWETQYF	TGTGCCAGCAGCCGAGGGGGGGGCCCCTGGGAGACCCAGTACTTC
TRBV19	TRBJ1-2	10	-	CASSYNGYTF	TGTGCCAGTAGTTATAATGGCTACACCTTC
TRBV2	TRBJ1-2	15	-	CASRGLASRGYGYTF	TGTGCCAGCAGGGGACTCGCCAGCCGGGGCTATGGCTACACCTTC
TRBV9	TRBJ2-5	18	TRBD2	CASSVGGLAGVRQETQYF	TGTGCCAGCAGCGTAGGTGGACTAGCGGGAGTTCGGCAAGAGACCCAGTACTTC
TRBV7-2	TRBJ1-2	15	TRBD1	CASSLNRGQIYGYTF	TGTGCCAGCAGCTTGAACAGGGGTCAGATCTATGGCTACACCTTC
TRBV30	TRBJ1-5	13	-	CAWSVQGNQPQHF	TGTGCCTGGAGTGTACAGGGTAATCAGCCCCAGCATTTT
TRBV18	TRBJ1-1	13	-	CASLQGGTPEAFF	TGTGCCAGCTTGCAAGGAGGCACACCTGAAGCTTTCTTT